These 15 T cell receptor beta chains came from one sample sequenced in a study of Ad26.COV2.S vaccination and SARS-CoV-2 variants (dated by TCRdb to about 2021). The protocol used for the library was the immunoSEQ multiplex PCR assay. In TCRdb, the immuneACCESS table is reduced to in-frame sequences with V and J assigned. These tables do not hold every clone; where another copy was compared, an unresolved V gene accounts for under half, and the others remain unexplained. The sample records 450,000 to 550,000 clones, nearly 90% of which are singletons. Approximately 1.7% of the sample lies in the top ten. What the treatment or condition label conveys for this sample: 19 received Ad26.COV2.S at low or high dose, single or two shots; 5 received placebo; per-sample allocation not given. Repertoires of vaccine and placebo recipients were sequenced from samples collected on day 63 after the first injection.

The sample in question was peripheral blood, obtained in a trial of Ad26.COV2.S vaccine versus placebo. These receptors were obtained from a person aged 18-65 years who received the Ad26.COV2.S COVID-19 vaccine or a placebo.

The chain links TRBV5-1 to TRBJ2-7, with no clear D. Germline lookup yields CDR1 SGHRS and CDR2 YFSETQ. The length of the CDR3 is 13 residues. Trimming shortened V by 5 bases and J by 3 bases, and 12 bases separated the two germline ends. CDR3 coding DNA: TGCGCCAGCAGACCCAGTACGGGCTACGAGCAGTACTTC. It translates to CASRPSTGYEQYF.

This clone was detected only once. V and J are TRBV29-1 and TRBJ2-7, with no clear D. This CDR3 is 12 amino acids long. Per germline, CDR1 SQVTM and CDR2 ANQGSEA. Trimming took off 5 bases at V and 0 bases at J, with 8 bases between the two ends. CDR3 coding DNA: TGCAGCGTTATTGGGGTCTCCTACGAGCAGTACTTC. Its translation: CSVIGVSYEQYF.

The V gene is TRBV2, the J gene TRBJ2-7, with TRBD1 identical over 11 bases. Unmatched junction bases numbered 4, after V lost 0 bases and J lost 6 bases. The CDR3 is 15 amino acids. Germline CDR1 and CDR2: SNHLY and FYNNEI. The CDR3 sequence: CASSEARTGGFEQYF. The CDR3 DNA is TGTGCCAGCAGTGAAGCGCGGACAGGGGGCTTCGAGCAGTACTTC.

This clone turned up a few times. V and J are TRBV6-5 and TRBJ2-3; TRBD2 matches at 8 bases. The CDR3 has 14 residues. Germline V gene lookup returns CDR1 MNHEY and CDR2 SVGAGI. V gave up 5 bases and J gave up 3 bases; unmatched junction bases: 4. The CDR3 nucleotides are TGTGCCAGCAGTCACGGGAGGGAGACAGATACGCAGTATTTT. Amino acids: CASSHGRETDTQYF.

J is TRBJ2-7 and V is TRBV2, with a tentative D call TRBD1 (5 bases). The CDR3 is made up of 15 amino acids. Germline V gene lookup returns CDR1 SNHLY and CDR2 FYNNEI. The germline V and J ends were trimmed by 2 bases and 4 bases, with 15 bases remaining between them. The CDR3, as DNA: TGTGCCAGCAGTGAAAGTCCCAACTCAGGGTACGAGCAGTACTTC. This gives the protein CASSESPNSGYEQYF.

The chain employs TRBV2 and TRBJ2-1; a weak D match, TRBD2 (7 bases). V lost 6 bases to trimming and J lost 6 bases, with 21 bases between them. The CDR3 contains 16 residues. Per germline, CDR1 SNHLY and CDR2 FYNNEI. In DNA form, the CDR3 reads TGTGCCAGCAGAAGGGGGGCTAGCGGAACATCCAATGAGCAGTTCTTC. It yields the protein CASRRGASGTSNEQFF.

The V and J genes are TRBV19 and TRBJ1-3; D might be TRBD1 (5 bases). V was trimmed by 4 bases and J by 4 bases, leaving 20 bases between them. The CDR3 extends over 17 amino acids. CDR1 and CDR2 from the germline V gene are LNHDA and SQIVND (reference sequence). CDR3 coding DNA: TGTGCCAGTAGTAGAACCTCGGCAGGGTGGAAGGGAAACACCATATATTTT. Protein sequence: CASSRTSAGWKGNTIYF.

The chain combines TRBV9 with TRBJ2-3; 7 nucleotides agree with TRBD2. Germline-derived CDR1 and CDR2 are SGDLS and YYNGEE. Trimming took 0 bases from V and 0 from J; bases not matched to a gene: 4. The CDR3 runs 16 residues. The CDR3 spells CASSVVEGGSTDTQYF. Written as DNA, the CDR3 is TGTGCCAGCAGCGTAGTCGAGGGAGGGAGCACAGATACGCAGTATTTT. Using reference TRBV9 and TRBJ2-3 for the parts outside the CDR3, the full variable domain is DSGVTQTPKHLITATGQRVTLRCSPRSGDLSVYWYQQSLDQGLQFLIQYYNGEERAKGNILERFSAQQFPDLHSELNLSSLELGDSALYFCASSVVEGGSTDTQYFGPGTRLTVL.

The J gene is TRBJ2-7, the V gene TRBV27; TRBD2 agrees at 14 bases. Per the germline V gene, CDR1 is MNHEY and CDR2 is SMNVEV (reference sequence). This CDR3 is 16 amino acids long. The V gene end was trimmed by 6 bases and the J gene end by 5 bases; junction bases not matched to a gene: 9. CDR3 nucleotides: TGTGCCAGCAGCTCGACTAGCGGGGGGGCTTTAGACGAGCAGTACTTC. Protein: CASSSTSGGALDEQYF.

The chain links TRBV12-3 or TRBV12-4 to TRBJ1-1; unclear D gene. Trimming left V 3 bases short and J 4 bases short, with 6 bases between. The CDR3 runs to 12 residues. This chain's CDR3 is CASSLRATEAFF. The CDR3 coding sequence is TGTGCCAGCAGTTTGAGGGCCACTGAAGCTTTCTTT.

This chain's CDR3 is CASKTGQGNEKLFF. CDR3 bases: TGTGCCAGCAAAACAGGGCAGGGTAATGAAAAACTGTTTTTT. The chain links TRBV6-6 to TRBJ1-4; D might be TRBD1 (6 bases). This CDR3 is built from 14 residues. V lost 7 bases and J 4 bases, leaving 13 bases between the germline ends. The V gene's germline CDR1 is MNHNY and CDR2 SVGAGI (reference sequence).

CDR3 bases: TGTGCTGAGGGAAGTTATAACACTGAAGCTTTCTTT. Encoded protein: CAEGSYNTEAFF. This chain joins TRBV5-4 and TRBJ1-1, with D uncertain. The CDR3 is 12 residues long. Germline V CDR1 and CDR2: SGHNT, YYREEE (reference sequence).

The chain joins TRBV6-5 to TRBJ2-7; D ambiguous. V was pared by 0 bases and J by 5 bases, with 8 bases between. This CDR3 is built from 13 residues. CDR1 is MNHEY, CDR2 SVGAGI, per germline. The CDR3, as DNA: TGTGCCAGCAGTTACTCTTTTGAAAACGAGCAGTACTTC. Encoded protein: CASSYSFENEQYF.

This clone was recorded once. This sequence joins TRBV27 and TRBJ1-3; D ambiguous. The CDR3 consists of 15 residues. CDR1 is MNHEY and CDR2 is SMNVEV in the germline V gene (reference sequence). Trimming removed 6 bases at V and 4 bases at J, with 16 bases between. The CDR3 here is CASSPLGPWGNTIYF. CDR3 nucleotides: TGTGCCAGCAGCCCACTTGGACCATGGGGAAACACCATATATTTT.

This chain uses TRBV4-3 with TRBJ1-2; D perhaps matches TRBD1 (6 bases). V lost 0 bases and J 8 bases, leaving 13 bases between the germline ends. CDR3 length: 14 residues. Looked up from germline, CDR1 is LGHNA and CDR2 is YSLEER. The CDR3 DNA reads TGCGCCAGCAGCCAAGATCGCAGGGGAGGAGGCTACACCTTC. As protein: CASSQDRRGGGYTF.